This T cell receptor beta chain appears in the sequencing data of a study of beta chain features in type 1 diabetes. Study-level information: Cell yields, gender and age were similar in healthy donors and patients. Study findings and constraints: In all four CD4+ subsets, TCRB CDR3 length was significantly, moderately reduced in type 1 diabetes. The naive, central memory and Treg TCRB repertoires looked more alike in patients than they did in healthy donors.

Per donor, one heparinised blood draw averaged about 100 mL. As for this clone: Its specificity is not known.

The CDR3 contains 12 residues. The whole isolated RNA underwent reverse transcription, so sequencing captured expressed TCRB transcripts. Only in-frame clones appear in the TCRdb table, and some are missing; sequencing was by immunoSEQ multiplex PCR. Here the sample spans approximately 15,000 clones, around 77% being singletons. The sample consisted of stem cell memory CD4+ T cells from blood. The receptor was isolated from a woman aged 18-30 years with type 1 diabetes. The chain employs TRBV21-1 and TRBJ2-7; the table assigns TRBD2, which was not confirmed against the DNA. TRBV21-1 is shown as a pseudogene. CDR3 sequence: CALSGRSYEQYV. The CDR3 nucleotides read TGTGCCTTAAGCGGGCGGTCCTACGAGCAGTACGTC.